A selection of T cell receptor beta chains follows, all from one sample in a study of blood T cell repertoires in COVID-19. The assay was immunoSEQ multiplex PCR, and TCRdb's table has in-frame clones only and misses some. Of roughly 300,000 clones listed, approximately 87% are singletons. The sequencing input was peripheral blood. The receptors were gathered from a woman under 40 with COVID-19, enrolled during active disease. Both conserved end residues are part of each CDR3. A D gene is named only where the DNA matches it firmly.

d_gene,v_gene,j_gene,CDR3aa,CDR3nt
NA,TRBV14,TRBJ2-1,CASSHSSRVGEQFF,TGTGCCAGCAGCCACTCTTCCAGGGTTGGTGAGCAGTTCTTC
NA,TRBV18,TRBJ1-4,CASSLGTVNEKLFF,TGTGCCAGCTCACTCGGGACTGTGAATGAAAAACTGTTTTTT
NA,TRBV28,TRBJ1-5,CASSLIDLAAQPQHF,TGTGCCAGCAGTTTAATCGATCTGGCGGCTCAGCCCCAGCATTTT
NA,TRBV7-9,TRBJ2-2,CAFQGSNTGELFF,TGTGCCTTCCAGGGATCGAACACCGGGGAGCTGTTTTTT
TRBD2,TRBV11-3,TRBJ2-1,CASSKRTSGPYGEQFF,TGTGCCAGCAGCAAGCGGACTAGCGGGCCTTATGGTGAGCAGTTCTTC
NA,TRBV3-1/TRBV3-2,TRBJ2-5,CASSQQGGEETQYF,TGTGCCAGCAGCCAGCAGGGAGGAGAGGAGACCCAGTACTTC
NA,TRBV3-1/TRBV3-2,TRBJ2-7,CASRAGGSYEQYF,TGTGCCAGCAGGGCAGGAGGGTCCTACGAGCAGTACTTC
NA,TRBV12-3/TRBV12-4,TRBJ2-1,CASSRWGDEQFF,TGTGCCAGCAGTCGCTGGGGGGATGAGCAGTTCTTC
NA,TRBV10-1,TRBJ2-7,CASSAAGPYEQYF,TGCGCCAGCAGTGCGGCAGGGCCTTACGAGCAGTACTTC
TRBD1,TRBV30,TRBJ2-2,CAWWDRGHTGELFF,TGTGCCTGGTGGGACAGGGGACACACCGGGGAGCTGTTTTTT
NA,TRBV7-9,TRBJ1-2,CASSLPGGIYGYTF,TGTGCCAGCAGCTTACCCGGCGGAATATATGGCTACACCTTC
NA,TRBV6-5,TRBJ2-7,CASRGRTNYEQYF,TGTGCCAGCAGGGGACGGACTAACTACGAGCAGTACTTC
TRBD1,TRBV29-1,TRBJ1-4,CSVVHGTGGQELFF,TGCAGCGTTGTACATGGGACAGGGGGGCAAGAACTGTTTTTT